This T cell receptor beta chain was observed in a study of beta chain features in type 1 diabetes. Study-level results: For TCRB rearrangement, an influence of HLA type remained unresolved here. Type 1 diabetes patients showed a moderate but significant shortening of TCRB CDR3s in all four CD4+ subsets. The cDNA sequencing approach could over-represent high-TCR-expressing cells.

This clone appeared a few times. Antigen specificity is unknown. Purities in excess of 95% were seen in all sorted populations. Sequenced material consisted of expressed TCRB transcripts (all of the isolated RNA was reverse transcribed). Sequencing of naive, central memory and regulatory T cell samples gave an average of around 3.5 million reads. Clones were sequenced by immunoSEQ multiplex PCR, and TCRdb holds only the in-frame ones, with some missing. The sample lists around 250,000 clones; 14% were seen once. The CDR3 totals 14 residues. Looked up from germline, CDR1 is KGHSH and CDR2 is LQKENI. V was trimmed by 2 bases and J by 5 bases, leaving 10 bases between them.

This chain links TRBV18 with TRBJ1-5; D unresolved. Sample: naive CD4+ T cells from blood. The TCR sequence derives from a man between 25 and 39 years old with type 1 diabetes. The CDR3 DNA reads TGTGCCAGCTCACCAGGGTCCGAGGATCAGCCCCAGCATTTT. Protein: CASSPGSEDQPQHF.